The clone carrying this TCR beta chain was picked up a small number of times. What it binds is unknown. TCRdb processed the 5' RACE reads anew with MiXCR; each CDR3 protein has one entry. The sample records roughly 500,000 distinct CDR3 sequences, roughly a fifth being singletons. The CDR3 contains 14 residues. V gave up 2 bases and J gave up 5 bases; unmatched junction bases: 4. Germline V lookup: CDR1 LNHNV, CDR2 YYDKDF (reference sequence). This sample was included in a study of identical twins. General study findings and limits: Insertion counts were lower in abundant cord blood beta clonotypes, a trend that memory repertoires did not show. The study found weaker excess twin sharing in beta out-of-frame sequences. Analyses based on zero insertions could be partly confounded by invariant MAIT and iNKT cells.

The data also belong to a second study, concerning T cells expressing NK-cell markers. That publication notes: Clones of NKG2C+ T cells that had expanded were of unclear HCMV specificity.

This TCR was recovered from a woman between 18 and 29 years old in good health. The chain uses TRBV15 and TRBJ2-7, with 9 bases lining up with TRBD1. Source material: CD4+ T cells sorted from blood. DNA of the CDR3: TGTGCCACCAGCAGACGGACAGGGGCCCACGAGCAGTACTTC. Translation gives CATSRRTGAHEQYF. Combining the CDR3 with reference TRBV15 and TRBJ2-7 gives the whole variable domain DAMVIQNPRYQVTQFGKPVTLSCSQTLNHNVMYWYQQKSSQAPKLLFHYYDKDFNNEADTPDNFQSRRPNTSFCFLDIRSPGLGDTAMYLCATSRRTGAHEQYFGPGTRLTVT.